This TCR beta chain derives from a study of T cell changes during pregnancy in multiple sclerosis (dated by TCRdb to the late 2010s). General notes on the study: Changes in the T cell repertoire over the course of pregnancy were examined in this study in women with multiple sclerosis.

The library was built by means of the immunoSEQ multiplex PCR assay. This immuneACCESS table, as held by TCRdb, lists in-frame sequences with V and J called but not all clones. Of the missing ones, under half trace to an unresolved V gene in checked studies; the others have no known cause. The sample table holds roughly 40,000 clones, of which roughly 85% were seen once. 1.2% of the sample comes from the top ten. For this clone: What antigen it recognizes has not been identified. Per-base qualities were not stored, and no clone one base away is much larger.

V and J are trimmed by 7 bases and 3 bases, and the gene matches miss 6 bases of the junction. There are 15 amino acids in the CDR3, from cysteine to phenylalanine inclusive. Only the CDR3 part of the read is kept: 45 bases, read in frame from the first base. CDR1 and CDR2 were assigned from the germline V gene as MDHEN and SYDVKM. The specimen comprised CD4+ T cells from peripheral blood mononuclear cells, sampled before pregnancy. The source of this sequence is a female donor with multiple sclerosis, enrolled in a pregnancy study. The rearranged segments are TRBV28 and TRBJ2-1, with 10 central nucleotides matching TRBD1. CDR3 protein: CASTSGQGGYNEQFF. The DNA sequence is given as TGTGCCAGCACCTCTGGACAGGGGGGCTACAATGAGCAGTTCTTC.